What follows are 19 T cell receptor beta chains derived from one specimen sequenced in a study of human T cells and chemical hapten exposure. Each CDR3 protein is one row after TCRdb ran MiXCR on the RACE reads. Seen here are just under 65,000 distinct CDR3 sequences, more than 9.5% observed once, and the top ten hold about 2.5%. Time point indicated: patch test 3, about 24 weeks after DPC sensitization. Treatment denoted: therapeutic diphenylcyclopropenone sensitization with weekly scalp DPC. This material consisted of whole blood, taken in connection with sensitization to the hapten diphenylcyclopropenone (DPC). The receptors derive from a woman in her twenties or thirties with alopecia areata. Some clones in this sample may be carry-over from other donors' samples.

The rearrangement joins TRBV6-2 or TRBV6-3 to TRBJ2-1; the match to TRBD1 covers 8 bases. V trimming: 6 bases; J trimming: 4 bases; junction bases outside the gene matches: 14. The CDR3 extends over 17 amino acids. The germline V gene encodes CDR1 MNHEY and CDR2 SVGEGT. The CDR3 loop is CASSEGSWTGSYNEQFF. The DNA of the CDR3 is TGTGCCAGCAGCGAAGGGAGTTGGACAGGGTCTTACAATGAGCAGTTCTTC.

V usage is TRBV5-1 and J usage is TRBJ2-2, with 8 bases matching TRBD1. This CDR3 spans 16 amino acids. The ends lost 0 bases at V and 5 bases at J; junction bases unmatched: 6. Looked up from germline, CDR1 is SGHRS and CDR2 is YFSETQ. For the CDR3, the DNA is TGCGCCAGCAGCTTGGCAGGGGGCGCTGGAACCGGGGAGCTGTTTTTT. It translates to CASSLAGGAGTGELFF.

The chain's CDR3 is CASSRTQGSGNTIYF. CDR3 bases: TGTGCCAGCAGTCGCACGCAGGGGTCTGGAAACACCATATATTTT. This sequence joins TRBV5-4 and TRBJ1-3; possibly TRBD1 for D (6 bases). Trimming removed 5 bases from V and 1 base from J, with 13 bases in between. From germline, CDR1 is SGHNT and CDR2 YYREEE (reference sequence). This CDR3 spans 15 amino acids.

This clonotype came up many times. The rearrangement uses TRBV11-2 and TRBJ2-1, with 13 bases lining up with TRBD2. The length of the CDR3 is 15 residues. CDR1 and CDR2 (germline): SGHAT, FQNNGV. V lost 4 bases to trimming and J lost 7 bases; unmatched junction nucleotides: 4. CDR3 sequence: CASSSGLAGVNEQFF. The CDR3 DNA reads TGTGCCAGCAGCTCCGGACTAGCGGGAGTGAATGAGCAGTTCTTC.

This clonotype was picked up many times. The J gene is TRBJ1-2, the V gene TRBV20-1, with 9 bases identical to TRBD1. From germline, CDR1 is DFQATT and CDR2 SNEGSKA (reference sequence). This CDR3 spans 14 amino acids. The CDR3, as DNA: TGCAGCCCCCAGAGGGACAGGGCGATCGATGGCTACACCTTC. Its protein is CSPQRDRAIDGYTF.

The sample holds many counts of this clonotype. The chain recombines TRBV28 with TRBJ1-2, with 9 bases matching TRBD1. Trimming removed 0 bases from V and 2 bases from J; junction bases left unmatched: 7. The CDR3 runs 17 residues. CDR1 and CDR2 (germline): MDHEN, SYDVKM. This chain's CDR3 is CASSLWAGQGGNYGYTF. The CDR3 coding sequence is TGTGCCAGCAGTTTATGGGCGGGACAGGGAGGAAACTATGGCTACACCTTC.

A note on this clonotype: One base away lies a much larger clone, so this may be a sequencing read error. The chain's CDR3 is CSVEGRTSGSETLYF. Written as DNA, the CDR3 is TGCAGCGTTGAAGGAAGGACTAGCGGGAGTGAGACCCTGTACTTC. This chain uses TRBV29-1 with TRBJ2-5, with TRBD2 matching 13 bases. This CDR3 contains 15 residues. The germline CDR1 and CDR2 sequences are SQVTM and ANQGSEA.

The chain has TRBV7-6 and TRBJ2-7, with 7 bases aligning to TRBD1. Germline V gene lookup returns CDR1 SGHVS and CDR2 FNYEAQ. The length of the CDR3 is 13 residues. The junction had 6 bases not matched to a gene; V was cut back by 6 bases and J by 4 bases. This chain's CDR3 is CASSVTGNYEQYF. The CDR3 nucleotides are TGTGCCAGCAGTGTGACAGGGAATTACGAGCAGTACTTC.

This clonotype was seen a handful of times. V and J are TRBV12-3 or TRBV12-4 and TRBJ2-7; D unclear. The CDR3 is made up of 14 amino acids. V gave up 3 bases and J gave up 2 bases, with 11 bases separating them. The CDR3 DNA sequence: TGTGCCAGCAGTTTTCCCGACGCCACCTACGAGCAGTACTTC. This translates into CASSFPDATYEQYF.

This clonotype was picked up a small number of times. This rearrangement joins TRBV7-2 to TRBJ2-5; D remains ambiguous. Germline CDR1 is SGHTA and CDR2 is FQGNSA. The CDR3 contains 12 residues. V lost 5 bases to trimming and J lost 4 bases, with 8 bases between them. This CDR3 is CASSPLGETQYF. For the CDR3, the DNA is TGTGCCAGCAGCCCTTTAGGAGAGACCCAGTACTTC.

The chain uses TRBV5-1 and TRBJ1-5, with D possibly matching TRBD1 (6 bases). The V gene's germline CDR1 is SGHRS and CDR2 YFSETQ. The length of the CDR3 is 18 residues. V lost 4 bases and J lost 0, with 20 bases in between. For the CDR3, the DNA is TGCGCCAGCAGCCTTGAACCTCAGGGGCCGTATAGCAATCAGCCCCAGCATTTT. Amino acids: CASSLEPQGPYSNQPQHF. The full variable domain, its missing parts supplied by reference TRBV5-1 and TRBJ1-5, is KAGVTQTPRYLIKTRGQQVTLSCSPISGHRSVSWYQQTPGQGLQFLFEYFSETQRNKGNFPGRFSGRQFSNSRSEMNVSTLELGDSALYLCASSLEPQGPYSNQPQHFGDGTRLSIL.

The chain couples TRBV4-1 to TRBJ2-1; 7 bases are shared with TRBD2. This CDR3 spans 14 amino acids. V shed 4 bases and J 8 bases; nucleotides not matched to a gene: 8. The germline gives CDR1 MGHRA, CDR2 YSYEKL. CDR3 protein: CASSLLGLRDEQFF. The CDR3 nucleotides are TGCGCCAGCAGCCTCCTGGGACTAAGGGATGAGCAGTTCTTC.

This clonotype was recorded many times. The chain links TRBV12-3 or TRBV12-4 to TRBJ2-1; no clear D gene. The CDR3 runs 13 residues. Trimming shortened V by 6 bases and J by 4 bases, and 10 bases separated the two germline ends. The CDR3, as DNA: TGTGCCAGCAGCGCGTATCTGTACAATGAGCAGTTCTTC. Translating it yields CASSAYLYNEQFF.

In its sample, this clonotype was seen many times. V usage is TRBV6-5 and J usage is TRBJ1-1; 7 bases agree with TRBD1. V was clipped by 6 bases and J by 4 bases; unmatched bases: 8. The V gene's germline CDR1 is MNHEY and CDR2 SVGAGI. CDR3 size: 14 residues. The CDR3 loop reads CASRTQGRSTEAFF. The CDR3 DNA sequence: TGTGCCAGCAGAACACAGGGGAGGTCCACTGAAGCTTTCTTT.

This clonotype came up a few times. The gene calls are TRBV7-9 and TRBJ1-6; D gene ambiguous. The germline V gene encodes CDR1 SEHNR and CDR2 FQNEAQ (reference sequence). The CDR3 has 15 residues. Trimming pared 4 bases from V and 6 bases from J, leaving 13 bases between. For the CDR3, the DNA is TGTGCCAGCAGCTGGGTCAGTGTCGGTAATTCACCCCTCCACTTT. Its protein is CASSWVSVGNSPLHF.

The chain couples TRBV28 to TRBJ1-1; TRBD1 is a possible D gene (5 bases). Deletions cut 1 base from V and 6 bases from J, with 12 bases between. Germline loops: CDR1 MDHEN, CDR2 SYDVKM. The CDR3 extends over 14 amino acids. The CDR3 spells CASSLLGGSAEAFF. The CDR3 coding sequence is TGTGCCAGCAGTTTATTGGGGGGTAGTGCTGAAGCTTTCTTT.

The chain links TRBV29-1 to TRBJ1-5; D is ambiguous. The germline CDR1 and CDR2 sequences are SQVTM and ANQGSEA. The CDR3 contains 12 residues. V lost 5 bases to trimming and J lost 9 bases, with 14 bases between them. As DNA, the CDR3 is TGCAGCGTTTGTCCCCCAGGCGGGCCCCAGCATTTT. Protein: CSVCPPGGPQHF.

The chain links TRBV7-3 to TRBJ1-6; 7 nucleotides align to TRBD1. CDR1 SGHTA and CDR2 FQGTGA come from the germline V gene. The CDR3 totals 15 residues. J was trimmed by 5 bases and V by 3 bases; bases with no gene match: 4. The CDR3, as DNA: TGTGCCAGCAGCTTGGGGACAGCGGATAATTCACCCCTCCACTTT. Its translation is CASSLGTADNSPLHF.

This clonotype showed up many times. The V call is TRBV7-2, the J call TRBJ1-2; no clear D. This CDR3 has 15 amino acids. Germline values: CDR1 SGHTA, CDR2 FQGNSA. V was clipped by 2 bases and J by 0 bases, with 10 bases between them. CDR3 loop: CASSLLPASNYGYTF. The CDR3 coding sequence is TGTGCCAGCAGCTTATTGCCGGCCTCTAACTATGGCTACACCTTC. The full variable domain, completed using reference TRBV7-2 and TRBJ1-2, is GAGVSQSPSNKVTEKGKDVELRCDPISGHTALYWYRQSLGQGLEFLIYFQGNSAPDKSGLPSDRFSAERTGGSVSTLTIQRTQQEDSAVYLCASSLLPASNYGYTFGSGTRLTVV.